A single sample gave rise to the 24 T cell receptor beta chains below, sequenced in a study of tumor-infiltrating lymphocytes in glioblastoma multiforme. TCRB libraries came from RNA via three nested multiplex PCR rounds. From the multiplex PCR reads, TCRdb called clonotypes with MiXCR, one entry per CDR3 protein. This sample has some 15,000 distinct CDR3 sequences, with 73% found just once. The sample consisted of brain tumor tissue. The receptors originated from a male donor with glioblastoma.

Note on this clonotype: A clone one base away is much larger, so this may be a read error. V usage is TRBV20-1 and J usage is TRBJ1-1, with TRBD1 matching 11 bases. The V gene end was trimmed by 6 bases and the J gene end by 1 base; junction bases not matched to a gene: 13. Germline loops: CDR1 DFQATT, CDR2 SNEGSKA (reference sequence). The CDR3 spans 17 residues. The CDR3 here is CSARLSDRGHWNTEAFF. DNA of the CDR3: TGCAGTGCCCGACTCTCGGACAGGGGGCATTGGAACACTGAAGCTTTCTTT.

Comments on this clonotype: A read error may be the cause here, since a much bigger clone is one base away. The genes are TRBV7-2 and TRBJ1-1; 7 bases agree with TRBD1. From germline, CDR1 is SGHTA and CDR2 FQGNSA. This CDR3 has 14 residues. For the CDR3, the DNA is TGTGCCAACAGCTTCAGGGGGACAAACACTGAAGCTTTCTTT. Translation gives CANSFRGTNTEAFF. The whole variable domain, remainder taken from reference TRBV7-2 and TRBJ1-1, is GAGVSQSPSNKVTEKGKDVELRCDPISGHTALYWYRQSLGQGLEFLIYFQGNSAPDKSGLPSDRFSAERTGGSVSTLTIQRTQQEDSAVYLCANSFRGTNTEAFFGQGTRLTVV.

A few counts support this clonotype. This chain joins TRBV11-1 and TRBJ2-3; D is ambiguous. The V end lost 5 bases, the J end lost 1 base, and 7 bases lay between the germline ends. Germline CDR1 and CDR2: SGHAT and FQDESV (reference sequence). This CDR3 has 13 amino acids. The CDR3 nucleotides are TGTGCCAGCAGCCTCTTCGGCACAGATACGCAGTATTTT. Translated: CASSLFGTDTQYF.

The chain is built from TRBV29-1 and TRBJ2-5; TRBD2 aligns across 12 bases. After removal of 2 bases from V and 5 bases from J, the junction contained 6 bases not matched to a gene. The germline V gene has CDR1 SQVTM and CDR2 ANQGSEA. The CDR3 is 15 amino acids. The CDR3 DNA sequence: TGCAGCGTTGAACCTACTAGCGGGGGGACGGAGACCCAGTACTTC. Residues: CSVEPTSGGTETQYF. The complete variable domain, with remaining parts taken from reference TRBV29-1 and TRBJ2-5, reads SAVISQKPSRDICQRGTSLTIQCQVDSQVTMMFWYRQQPGQSLTLIATANQGSEATYESGFVIDKFPISRPNLTFSTLTVSNMSPEDSSIYLCSVEPTSGGTETQYFGPGTRLLVL.

To note about this clonotype: The CDR3 ends on some other residue instead of the conserved phenylalanine or tryptophan, so this is likely a read error. The chain recombines TRBV20-1 with TRBJ2-1; TRBD2 is a possible D gene (5 bases). This CDR3 spans 15 amino acids. Germline loops: CDR1 DFQATT, CDR2 SNEGSKA (reference sequence). Trimming left V 1 base short and J 0 bases short, with 10 bases between. CDR3: CSARGGVSSYNEQFL. The CDR3 nucleotides read TGCAGTGCTAGAGGGGGAGTAAGCTCCTACAATGAGCAGTTCTTA.

The V call is TRBV11-2, the J call TRBJ2-1; D may be TRBD2 (5 bases). The CDR3 covers 15 residues. CDR1 is SGHAT, CDR2 FQNNGV, per germline. Trimming pared 4 bases from V and 8 bases from J, leaving 18 bases between. The CDR3 spells CASSYGEGTLDEQFF. The DNA for the CDR3 is TGTGCCAGCAGCTATGGCGAGGGAACCCTGGATGAGCAGTTCTTC.

The chain combines TRBV12-3 or TRBV12-4 with TRBJ2-1, with D unclear. This CDR3 spans 15 amino acids. CDR3 nucleotides: TGTGTCAGTTGTCTCCGACGAAGCTCCTACAATGAGCAGTTCTTC. It codes for CVSCLRRSSYNEQFF.

The V call is TRBV29-1, the J call TRBJ2-5, with D uncertain. V shed 4 bases and J shed 6 bases, with 15 bases lying between them. This CDR3 is 13 amino acids long. The germline gives CDR1 SQVTM, CDR2 ANQGSEA. The CDR3 bases are TGCAGCGTTGCCCCTCGGAGTCGGCAGACCCAGTACTTC. Translated, it gives CSVAPRSRQTQYF.

As for this clonotype: The CDR3 ends on some other residue instead of the conserved phenylalanine or tryptophan, so this is likely a read error. The chain combines TRBV11-2 with TRBJ2-1; D ambiguous. CDR1 is SGHAT and CDR2 is FQNNGV in the germline V gene. The CDR3 contains 15 residues. This CDR3 reads CASSPGAYAYNEQFV. The DNA for the CDR3 is TGTGCCAGCAGCCCTGGAGCCTACGCCTATAATGAGCAGTTCGTC.

Concerning this clonotype itself: The CDR3 carries no conserved terminal phenylalanine or tryptophan, so it likely arises from a read error. V is TRBV11-3 and J is TRBJ2-1; D is undetermined. The CDR3 covers 12 residues. Germline V lookup: CDR1 SGHNT, CDR2 YENEEA. CDR3 residues: CPSSLVSDEQFL. Here the CDR3 DNA reads TGTCCCAGCAGCTTAGTTTCCGATGAGCAGTTCTTG.

J is TRBJ2-2 and V is TRBV11-2; the D gene could be TRBD1 or TRBD2 (6 bases each). The CDR3 has 15 amino acids. The V and J ends lost 1 base and 4 bases respectively, with 10 bases between them. The V gene's germline CDR1 is SGHAT and CDR2 FQNNGV. CDR3 loop: CASSLGGGGTGELFF. In nucleotides, the CDR3 is TGTGCCAGCAGCTTAGGCGGAGGGGGCACCGGGGAGCTGTTTTTT.

This clonotype was found a few times. The chain combines TRBV11-2 with TRBJ2-5, with D hard to call. CDR1 is SGHAT and CDR2 is FQNNGV in the germline V gene. V was shortened by 1 base and J by 0 bases, with 15 bases between the two germline ends. The CDR3 is 17 amino acids. CDR3 nucleotides: TGTGCCAGCAGCTTAGTTCTCACAGCCGCCGACCAAGAGACCCAGTACTTC. Its translation is CASSLVLTAADQETQYF.

This chain joins TRBV20-1 and TRBJ2-5; D might be TRBD2 (6 bases). The germline V gene has CDR1 DFQATT and CDR2 SNEGSKA (reference sequence). The CDR3 is 13 residues long. Trimming took 6 bases from V and 5 from J, leaving 16 bases between them. CDR3 region: CSADRVGGETQYF. The CDR3 DNA follows: TGCAGTGCCGATAGAGTGGGAGGCGAGACCCAGTACTTC.

Notes on this clonotype: One base away lies a much larger clone, so this may be a sequencing read error. The chain links TRBV19 to TRBJ2-5, with D possibly matching TRBD2 (7 bases). CDR3 length: 12 residues. Looked up from germline, CDR1 is LNHDA and CDR2 is SQIVND (reference sequence). Trimming shortened V by 3 bases and J by 9 bases, and 11 bases separated the two germline ends. The CDR3 coding sequence is TGTGCCAGTAGTATGAGGGGGGGGGCCCAGTACTTC. Amino acid sequence: CASSMRGGAQYF.

Comments on this clonotype: Relative to the germline gene, one junction end is altered; a read error may explain this. This chain joins TRBV20-1 and TRBJ2-7; the match to TRBD1 covers 7 bases. Germline V gene sequence: CDR1 DFQATT, CDR2 SNEGSKA (reference sequence). The CDR3 runs to 14 residues. This CDR3 reads CSALARDSAYEQYF. The CDR3 bases are TGCAGTGCCCTAGCACGGGACAGCGCCTACGAACAGTACTTC.

The sample holds a few counts of this clonotype. This chain's CDR3 is CASSFFGGSGANVLTF. The CDR3 DNA is TGTGCCAGCAGCTTTTTCGGGGGCTCTGGGGCCAACGTCCTGACTTTC. The chain employs TRBV5-6 and TRBJ2-6; D may be TRBD2 (6 bases). In germline, CDR1 is SGHDT, CDR2 YYEEEE. The V and J ends lost 2 bases and 0 bases respectively, with 9 bases between them. The CDR3 spans 16 residues. Together with reference TRBV5-6 and TRBJ2-6, the CDR3 gives the full variable domain: DAGVTQSPTHLIKTRGQQVTLRCSPKSGHDTVSWYQQALGQGPQFIFQYYEEEERQRGNFPDRFSGHQFPNYSSELNVNALLLGDSALYLCASSFFGGSGANVLTFGAGSRLTVL.

The CDR3 coding sequence is TGTGCCAGCAGGTGGAAGGGACAGCGACCAGATACGCAGTATTTT. Its translation: CASRWKGQRPDTQYF. The chain is built from TRBV11-2 and TRBJ2-3; 7 positions agree with TRBD1. In germline, CDR1 is SGHAT, CDR2 FQNNGV. The trim removed 6 bases at V and 4 bases at J, leaving 10 bases unmatched. CDR3 size: 15 residues.

On this clonotype itself: A junction end diverges from the germline sequence, so it may reflect a read error. The rearrangement uses TRBV11-2 and TRBJ1-2; D might be TRBD1 (5 bases). The CDR3 is 13 amino acids. CDR1 is SGHAT, CDR2 FQNNGV, per germline. CDR3 sequence: CTSGEDKVRGYTF. CDR3 DNA sequence: TGTACCAGCGGGGAGGACAAGGTCCGAGGCTACACCTTC.

As regards this clonotype: One end of the junction fails to match germline, which may point to a read error. V usage is TRBV20-1 and J usage is TRBJ2-7; 8 nucleotides line up with TRBD2. The V gene's germline CDR1 is DFQATT and CDR2 SNEGSKA (reference sequence). The CDR3 runs to 15 residues. As DNA, the CDR3 is TGCTGTGCTAGAGGGCTAACGGGAGGGTTCTACGAGCAGTACTTC. Protein sequence: CCARGLTGGFYEQYF.

The chain couples TRBV11-3 to TRBJ2-1; D gene ambiguous. Trimming shortened V by 2 bases and J by 2 bases, and 4 bases separated the two germline ends. Germline CDR1 is SGHNT and CDR2 is YENEEA. The CDR3 totals 13 residues. The CDR3 DNA reads as TGTGCCAGCAGCTTAACCACCTACAATGAGCAGTTCTTC. It specifies CASSLTTYNEQFF.

V is TRBV6-5 and J is TRBJ2-5; tentative D call: TRBD2 (7 bases). Germline V gives CDR1 MNHEY, CDR2 SVGAGI. V shed 1 base and J shed 4 bases, with 16 bases lying between them. The CDR3 spans 16 residues. The CDR3 protein is CASSYWRGQYRETQYF. The CDR3, as DNA: TGTGCCAGCAGTTACTGGCGGGGGCAGTACCGAGAGACCCAGTACTTC.

In its sample, this clonotype was seen once. This CDR3 fails to terminate in the conserved phenylalanine or tryptophan, so it likely reflects a read error. The CDR3 loop is CAGSLTGTGAFS. The CDR3 nucleotides read TGTGCCGGCAGTTTGACAGGGACGGGGGCTTTCTCT. The chain links TRBV6-5 to TRBJ1-1; 7 positions match TRBD1. This CDR3 region has 12 residues. Germline V CDR1 and CDR2: MNHEY, SVGAGI.

As to this clonotype: The conserved phenylalanine or tryptophan is not found at the CDR3 terminus, so this likely reflects a read error. The chain joins TRBV11-2 to TRBJ2-5, with unresolved D. The CDR3 is 15 amino acids. Germline V gene lookup returns CDR1 SGHAT and CDR2 FQNNGV. V dropped 1 base and J dropped 1 base, with 10 bases sitting between them. This CDR3 reads CASSLARMVQETQYV. For the CDR3, the DNA is TGTGCCAGCAGCTTAGCGCGGATGGTCCAAGAGACCCAGTACGTC.

For this clonotype: This is likely a read error, given that the CDR3 carries no conserved phenylalanine or tryptophan at its end. The chain recombines TRBV10-2 with TRBJ2-1; the D is unclear. The CDR3 runs 13 residues. Germline CDR1 reads WSHSY; CDR2 reads SAAADI. The CDR3 is CAISGPDENEQFL. Written as DNA, the CDR3 is TGCGCCATCAGTGGACCAGATGAAAATGAGCAGTTCCTC.